This TCR beta chain originates from a study of technical replicates of blood from several donors. Clones were sequenced by immunoSEQ multiplex PCR, and TCRdb holds only the in-frame ones, with some missing. The profile shows tens of thousands of clones, roughly 92% of them singletons. This CDR3 spans 17 amino acids. CDR1 is KGHSH, CDR2 LQKENI, per germline. The V and J ends lost 3 bases and 1 base respectively, with 18 bases between them. The receptor was isolated from a human donor in good health. Material: T cells isolated from PBMCs. The chain combines TRBV18 with TRBJ1-1; possible D gene TRBD1, 6 bases. Written as DNA, the CDR3 is TGTGCCAGCTCACCCGGGCAGGGGTTTATTTCGAACACTGAAGCTTTCTTT. It encodes CASSPGQGFISNTEAFF.